This TCR beta chain was captured in a study of blood T cell repertoires in COVID-19. In the study overall: In each case, the material was cDNA or gDNA derived from T cells, B-cell-depleted T cells, or PBMCs.

The CDR3 spans 18 residues. The junction had 8 bases not matched to a gene; V was cut back by 0 bases and J by 0 bases. The germline V gene encodes CDR1 SGHVS and CDR2 FNYEAQ. Original processing notes: Amplification from reference gene primers served as the basis for estimated nucleated cell counts. The assay was immunoSEQ multiplex PCR, and TCRdb's table has in-frame clones only and misses some. That table supplies the V and J calls and clone size; D and trimming were determined from the DNA. The sample yields about 220,000 clones, 80% to 90% seen once. The TCR originated in a man between 50 and 59 years old who had recovered from COVID-19. Sequencing was performed on peripheral blood. This rearrangement joins TRBV7-6 to TRBJ2-3, with TRBD1 matching over 8 bases. The CDR3 sequence is CASSLAPGGLGSTDTQYF. CDR3 nucleotides: TGTGCCAGCAGCTTAGCACCAGGGGGCCTTGGGAGCACAGATACGCAGTATTTT.